This TCR beta chain was recorded in a study of cytomegalovirus exposure and HLA in healthy donors. The V and J ends lost 4 bases and 0 bases, in that order; junction bases with no gene match: 4. The CDR3 sequence is 15 residues long. The germline V gene has CDR1 SGHTA and CDR2 FQGNSA. It was with 60 Vbeta and 13 Jbeta primers that the PCR ran. Profiled with immunoSEQ multiplex PCR; TCRdb holds only in-frame clones, not every one. The sample shows some 250,000 clones, around 80% of them seen only once. About this clone itself: Other DNA sequences in this specimen translate into the identical CDR3.

The J gene is TRBJ1-1, the V gene TRBV7-2, with TRBD1 identical over 8 bases. This sequence originates from a woman aged 40 to 49 in good health and CMV-seropositive. Input material: PBMCs. The DNA of the CDR3 is TGTGCCAGCAGCTACGGGACAGGTCTGAACACTGAAGCTTTCTTT. This gives the protein CASSYGTGLNTEAFF. Filled out from reference TRBV7-2 and TRBJ1-1, the complete variable domain reads GAGVSQSPSNKVTEKGKDVELRCDPISGHTALYWYRQSLGQGLEFLIYFQGNSAPDKSGLPSDRFSAERTGGSVSTLTIQRTQQEDSAVYLCASSYGTGLNTEAFFGQGTRLTVV.